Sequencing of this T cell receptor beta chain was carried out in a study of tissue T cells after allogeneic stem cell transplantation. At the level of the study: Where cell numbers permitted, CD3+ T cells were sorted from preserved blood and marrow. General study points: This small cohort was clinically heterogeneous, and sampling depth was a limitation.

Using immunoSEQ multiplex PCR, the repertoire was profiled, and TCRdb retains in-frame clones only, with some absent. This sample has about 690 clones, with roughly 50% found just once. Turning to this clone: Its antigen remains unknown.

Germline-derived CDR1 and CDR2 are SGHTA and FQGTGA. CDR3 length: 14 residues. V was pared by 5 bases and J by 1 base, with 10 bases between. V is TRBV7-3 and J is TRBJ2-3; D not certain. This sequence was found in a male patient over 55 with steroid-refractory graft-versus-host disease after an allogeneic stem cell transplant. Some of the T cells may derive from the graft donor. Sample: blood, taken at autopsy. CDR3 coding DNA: TGTGCCAGCAGCCTCCAGGACGGCACAGATACGCAGTATTTT. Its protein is CASSLQDGTDTQYF.